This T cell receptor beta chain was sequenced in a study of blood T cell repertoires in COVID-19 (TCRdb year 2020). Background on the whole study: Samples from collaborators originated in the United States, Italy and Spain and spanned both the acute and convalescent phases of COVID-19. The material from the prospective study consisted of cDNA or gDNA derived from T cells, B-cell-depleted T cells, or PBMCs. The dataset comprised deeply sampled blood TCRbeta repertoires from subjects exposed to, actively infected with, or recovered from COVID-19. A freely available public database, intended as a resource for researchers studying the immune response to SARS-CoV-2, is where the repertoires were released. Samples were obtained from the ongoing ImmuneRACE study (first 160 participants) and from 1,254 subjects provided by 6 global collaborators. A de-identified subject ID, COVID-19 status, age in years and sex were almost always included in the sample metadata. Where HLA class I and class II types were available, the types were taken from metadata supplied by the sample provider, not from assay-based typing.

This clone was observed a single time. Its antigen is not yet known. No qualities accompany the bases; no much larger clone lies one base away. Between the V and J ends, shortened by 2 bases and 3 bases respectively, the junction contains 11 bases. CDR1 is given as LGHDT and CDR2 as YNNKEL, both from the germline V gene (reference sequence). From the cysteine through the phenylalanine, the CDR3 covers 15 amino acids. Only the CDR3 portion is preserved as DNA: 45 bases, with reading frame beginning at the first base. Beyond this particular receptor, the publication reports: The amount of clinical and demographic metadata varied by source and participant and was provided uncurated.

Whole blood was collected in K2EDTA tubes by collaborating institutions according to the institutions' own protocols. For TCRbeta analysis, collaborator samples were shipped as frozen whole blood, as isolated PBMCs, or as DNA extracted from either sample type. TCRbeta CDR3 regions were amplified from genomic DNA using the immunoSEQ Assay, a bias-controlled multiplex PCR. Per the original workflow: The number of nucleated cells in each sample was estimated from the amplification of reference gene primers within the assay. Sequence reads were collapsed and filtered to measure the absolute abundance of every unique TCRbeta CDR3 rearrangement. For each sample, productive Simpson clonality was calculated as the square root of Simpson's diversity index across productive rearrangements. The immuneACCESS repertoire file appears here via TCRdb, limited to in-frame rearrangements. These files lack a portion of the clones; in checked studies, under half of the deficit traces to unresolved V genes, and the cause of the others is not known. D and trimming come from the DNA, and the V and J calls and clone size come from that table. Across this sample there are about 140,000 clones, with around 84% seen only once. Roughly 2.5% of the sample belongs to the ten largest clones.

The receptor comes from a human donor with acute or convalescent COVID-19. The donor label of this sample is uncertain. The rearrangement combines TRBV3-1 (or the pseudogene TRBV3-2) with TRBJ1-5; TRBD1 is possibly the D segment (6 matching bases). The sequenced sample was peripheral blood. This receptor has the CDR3 CASSQFPGANQPQHF. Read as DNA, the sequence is TGTGCCAGCAGCCAATTCCCAGGGGCCAATCAGCCCCAGCATTTT.